What follows are 22 T cell receptor beta chains derived from one specimen sequenced in a study of neurological immune-mediated disorders. TCRdb ran MiXCR on the 5' RACE reads and lists one entry per CDR3 protein. The sample gives 50,000 or so distinct CDR3 sequences, 25% of which show up once; 20% to 25% is in the top ten. The sample was PBMCs. These TCRs come from a woman in her 70s in good health.

The genes are TRBV6-6 and TRBJ2-3, with no clear D. The CDR3 runs to 11 residues. Germline CDR1 reads MNHNY; CDR2 reads SVGAGI (reference sequence). With 4 bases removed from V and 6 bases from J, the gap between germline ends came to 5 bases. For the CDR3, the DNA is TGTGCCAGCAGTTCGGGCGATACGCAGTATTTT. Protein sequence: CASSSGDTQYF.

This clonotype was recorded at least ten times. The V call is TRBV12-3 or TRBV12-4, the J call TRBJ1-6; TRBD1 might be the D (5 bases). The CDR3 contains 16 residues. Trimming removed 2 bases at V and 5 bases at J, with 13 bases between. CDR3 sequence reads: CASSLWQGPNNSPLHF. CDR3 DNA sequence: TGTGCCAGCAGTTTATGGCAGGGACCTAATAATTCACCCCTCCACTTT.

This chain joins TRBV15 and TRBJ2-5; D unclear. The germline V gene encodes CDR1 LNHNV and CDR2 YYDKDF (reference sequence). CDR3 length equals 13 residues. V gave up 1 base and J gave up 2 bases, with 5 bases separating them. The CDR3 region is CATSRGLQETQYF. In DNA, the CDR3 is TGTGCCACCAGCAGAGGGCTTCAAGAGACCCAGTACTTC.

Ten or more counts support this clonotype. This chain joins TRBV11-2 and TRBJ1-1; D perhaps matches TRBD1 (6 bases). Trimming pared 5 bases from V and 5 bases from J, leaving 15 bases between. The CDR3 covers 14 residues. CDR1 SGHAT and CDR2 FQNNGV come from the germline V gene. CDR3 sequence (DNA): TGTGCCAGCAGCGCTCACAGGGATCGGACTGAAGCTTTCTTT. This encodes CASSAHRDRTEAFF.

In this sample, this clonotype turned up many times. The chain is built from TRBV12-3 or TRBV12-4 and TRBJ1-1; TRBD1 matches at 10 bases. The trim removed 7 bases at V and 5 bases at J, leaving 7 bases unmatched. The length of the CDR3 is 14 residues. The CDR3 DNA reads TGTGCCAGCACCATAGGACAGGGGGAGACTGAAGCTTTCTTT. The encoded protein is CASTIGQGETEAFF.

The rearrangement joins TRBV5-1 to TRBJ1-2; no firm D call. CDR3 length: 15 amino acids. V was trimmed by 5 bases and J by 5 bases, leaving 19 bases between them. CDR1 is SGHRS, CDR2 YFSETQ, per germline. CDR3 sequence reads: CASRISRAASYGYTF. The CDR3 bases are TGCGCCAGCAGGATCTCTCGGGCAGCAAGTTATGGCTACACCTTC.

This clonotype was recorded many times. This chain joins TRBV4-3 and TRBJ2-3, with 7 bases matching TRBD2. The germline V gene has CDR1 LGHNA and CDR2 YSLEER. Trimming took 2 bases from V and 2 from J; bases not matched to a gene: 10. This CDR3 spans 17 amino acids. The CDR3 DNA follows: TGCGCCAGCAGCCAACATGCTAGCGGCATTACCACAGATACGCAGTATTTT. Translation gives CASSQHASGITTDTQYF.

This clonotype was observed many times. V is TRBV7-2 and J is TRBJ2-7, with 9 nucleotides matching TRBD1. The CDR3 covers 13 residues. The V and J ends lost 3 bases and 6 bases, in that order; junction bases with no gene match: 3. Germline-derived CDR1 and CDR2 are SGHTA and FQGNSA. The DNA of the CDR3 is TGTGCCAGCAGCTTCGGACAGGGGACCGAGCAGTACTTC. Translating gives CASSFGQGTEQYF.

This clonotype was observed at least ten times. This sequence joins TRBV20-1 and TRBJ2-7; D unclear. The CDR3 length is 12 residues. The V end lost 5 bases, the J end lost 5 bases, and 13 bases lay between the germline ends. The germline CDR1 and CDR2 sequences are DFQATT and SNEGSKA (reference sequence). In DNA form, the CDR3 reads TGCAGTGCTCTAAATTCGCCGAACGAGCAGTACTTC. Translating it yields CSALNSPNEQYF.

This sequence joins TRBV12-3 or TRBV12-4 and TRBJ1-1, with D unresolved. Between the trimmed V and J ends, which lost 8 bases and 1 base, there was a span of 8 bases. This CDR3 has 12 residues. This CDR3 is CASRPGNTEAFF. The CDR3, as DNA: TGTGCCAGCCGCCCGGGGAACACTGAAGCTTTCTTT.

As DNA, the CDR3 is TGTGCCAGCAGCCCCCCCGGGCGGGAGAAAGATGAGCAGTTCTTC. Encoded protein: CASSPPGREKDEQFF. This chain connects TRBV9 to TRBJ2-1; 7 nucleotides align to TRBD2. V dropped 4 bases and J dropped 8; count of bases not matched to a gene: 12. Germline V gives CDR1 SGDLS, CDR2 YYNGEE. CDR3 length: 15 residues.

This clonotype was seen at least ten times. V and J are TRBV5-1 and TRBJ1-3; D possibly corresponds to TRBD1 (5 bases). This CDR3 spans 14 amino acids. The V and J ends lost 0 bases and 3 bases respectively, with 7 bases between them. Germline V gene lookup returns CDR1 SGHRS and CDR2 YFSETQ. CDR3 in amino acids: CASSLGDDGNTIYF. CDR3 in DNA: TGCGCCAGCAGCTTGGGGGACGATGGAAACACCATATATTTT.

The V and J genes are TRBV12-3 or TRBV12-4 and TRBJ2-5; a weak D match, TRBD2 (5 bases). The CDR3 consists of 11 residues. This chain's CDR3 is CVAGRGETQYF. The CDR3 bases are TGTGTCGCAGGACGGGGAGAGACCCAGTACTTC.

The rearrangement uses TRBV2 and TRBJ2-2; 15 positions match TRBD2. CDR3 length equals 17 residues. The germline V gene has CDR1 SNHLY and CDR2 FYNNEI. V lost 4 bases to trimming and J lost 0 bases; unmatched junction nucleotides: 0. As DNA, the CDR3 is TGTGCCAGCAGTGGGACTAGCGGGAGGGCGAACACCGGGGAGCTGTTTTTT. This codes for CASSGTSGRANTGELFF.

A single count supports this clonotype. The chain links TRBV5-1 to TRBJ2-7, with D unresolved. CDR3 size: 14 residues. Trimming shortened V by 0 bases and J by 0 bases, and 7 bases separated the two germline ends. Germline CDR1 and CDR2: SGHRS and YFSETQ. The CDR3 sequence is CASSLGSPSYEQYF. CDR3 in DNA: TGCGCCAGCAGCTTGGGATCCCCCTCCTACGAGCAGTACTTC.

This clonotype was detected only once. This chain joins TRBV5-4 and TRBJ2-1; 11 nucleotides align to TRBD1. Germline CDR1 SGHNT, CDR2 YYREEE (reference sequence). Germline trimming cut 4 bases from V and 8 bases from J; bases unmatched to any gene: 8. The CDR3 loop spans 15 amino acids. The DNA of the CDR3 is TGTGCCAGCAGCCTCGGACAGGGGGCTAGTGATGAGCAGTTCTTC. It translates to CASSLGQGASDEQFF.

This clonotype was counted at least ten times. The rearrangement joins TRBV20-1 to TRBJ2-7; 8 bases agree with TRBD2. The CDR3 is 17 residues long. Germline V gene sequence: CDR1 DFQATT, CDR2 SNEGSKA (reference sequence). J lost 0 bases, V lost 0 bases, and 10 bases had no gene match. CDR3: CSARDRVAGGSSYEQYF. DNA for the CDR3: TGCAGTGCTAGAGATAGGGTGGCGGGAGGCTCCTCCTACGAGCAGTACTTC.

This clonotype was counted many times. The chain carries TRBV11-2 and TRBJ1-1, with a weak D call TRBD1 (5 bases). This CDR3 comprises 14 residues. CDR1 and CDR2 (germline): SGHAT, FQNNGV. V was shortened by 3 bases and J by 1 base, with 9 bases between the two germline ends. The CDR3 reads CASSLGTANTEAFF. The DNA of the CDR3 is TGTGCCAGCAGCTTGGGGACGGCGAACACTGAAGCTTTCTTT.

This clonotype was found many times. The chain recombines TRBV10-1 with TRBJ2-1; 8 bases are shared with TRBD2. CDR1 is WNHNN, CDR2 SYGVQD, per germline (reference sequence). The CDR3 covers 16 residues. Trimming removed 8 bases from V and 1 base from J; junction bases left unmatched: 10. DNA for the CDR3: TGCGCCAGCGGCGGACTAGCCTCACTATCCTACAATGAGCAGTTCTTC. This translates into CASGGLASLSYNEQFF.

A few counts support this clonotype. The rearrangement joins TRBV5-1 to TRBJ1-1, with TRBD1 identical over 8 bases. Germline V gene sequence: CDR1 SGHRS, CDR2 YFSETQ. The CDR3 runs 19 residues. J lost 0 bases, V lost 6 bases, and 19 bases had no gene match. CDR3 residues: CASNNRGQEPSPMNTEAFF. CDR3 in DNA: TGCGCCAGCAATAACCGGGGACAGGAACCCTCCCCGATGAACACTGAAGCTTTCTTT. The full variable domain, its missing parts supplied by reference TRBV5-1 and TRBJ1-1, is KAGVTQTPRYLIKTRGQQVTLSCSPISGHRSVSWYQQTPGQGLQFLFEYFSETQRNKGNFPGRFSGRQFSNSRSEMNVSTLELGDSALYLCASNNRGQEPSPMNTEAFFGQGTRLTVV.

Many counts were recorded for this clonotype. The V gene is TRBV7-9, the J gene TRBJ2-3; D possibly corresponds to TRBD2 (5 bases). The CDR3 runs to 13 residues. V lost 2 bases, J lost 4 bases, and 7 bases lay in between. CDR1 and CDR2 (germline): SEHNR, FQNEAQ (reference sequence). CDR3 nucleotide sequence: TGTGCCAGCAGCTTATTCGGGGCAGATACGCAGTATTTT. As protein: CASSLFGADTQYF.

In this sample, this clonotype turned up many times. The V and J genes are TRBV28 and TRBJ1-4; 7 bases match TRBD1. Trimming at V came to 2 bases and at J to 10 bases, leaving 7 bases not matched to a gene. This CDR3 has 14 amino acids. CDR1 is MDHEN, CDR2 SYDVKM, per germline. CDR3 in DNA: TGTGCCAGCAGTTTAGGGTCAGGGGGTGGAAAACTGTTTTTT. Translated, it gives CASSLGSGGGKLFF.